The source of this T cell receptor beta chain is a study of identical twins. The germline gives CDR1 ENHRY, CDR2 SYGVKD. CDR3 length: 13 residues. V was shortened by 7 bases and J by 8 bases, with 14 bases between the two germline ends. MiXCR was run by TCRdb on the 5' RACE reads, yielding one entry per CDR3 protein. The sample lists hundreds of thousands of distinct CDR3 sequences, roughly 6.2% occurring once. Sequencing used naive T cells sorted from blood. The chain combines TRBV10-3 with TRBJ1-4, with D tentatively TRBD1 (5 bases). This receptor was obtained from a man between 18 and 35 years old in good health. CDR3 bases: TGTGCCATCAAAGGGACCGACGGGGAAAAACTGTTTTTT. It specifies CAIKGTDGEKLFF.